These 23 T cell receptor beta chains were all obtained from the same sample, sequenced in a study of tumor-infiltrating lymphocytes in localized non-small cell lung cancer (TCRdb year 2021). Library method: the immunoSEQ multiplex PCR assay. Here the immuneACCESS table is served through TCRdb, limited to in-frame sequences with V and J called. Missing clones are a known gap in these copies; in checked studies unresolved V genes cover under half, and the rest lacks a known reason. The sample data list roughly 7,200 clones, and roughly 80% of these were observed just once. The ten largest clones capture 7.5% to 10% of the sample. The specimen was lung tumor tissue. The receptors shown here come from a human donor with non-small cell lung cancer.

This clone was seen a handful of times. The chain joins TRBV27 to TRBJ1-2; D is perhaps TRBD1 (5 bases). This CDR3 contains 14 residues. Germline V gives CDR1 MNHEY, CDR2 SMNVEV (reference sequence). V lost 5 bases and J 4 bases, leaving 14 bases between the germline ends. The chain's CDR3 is CASSQALGGYGYTF. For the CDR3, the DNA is TGTGCCAGCAGTCAAGCCCTGGGGGGCTATGGCTACACCTTC.

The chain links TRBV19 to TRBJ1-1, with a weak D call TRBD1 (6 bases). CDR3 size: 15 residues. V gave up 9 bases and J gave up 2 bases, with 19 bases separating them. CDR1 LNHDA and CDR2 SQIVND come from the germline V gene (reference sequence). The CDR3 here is CASRGMAGANTEAFF. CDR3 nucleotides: TGTGCCAGCAGAGGGATGGCAGGGGCCAACACTGAAGCTTTCTTT.

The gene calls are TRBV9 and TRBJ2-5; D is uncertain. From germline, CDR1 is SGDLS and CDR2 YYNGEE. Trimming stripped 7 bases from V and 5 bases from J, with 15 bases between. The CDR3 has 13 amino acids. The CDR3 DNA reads TGTGCCAGCTCCTCGATCCCGGCGGAGACCCAGTACTTC. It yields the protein CASSSIPAETQYF.

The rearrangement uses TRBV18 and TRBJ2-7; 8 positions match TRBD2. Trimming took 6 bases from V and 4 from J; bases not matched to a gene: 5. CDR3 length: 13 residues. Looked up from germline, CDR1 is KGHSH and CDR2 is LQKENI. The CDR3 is CASSASGGYEQYF. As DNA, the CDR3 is TGTGCCAGCTCCGCCAGCGGGGGTTACGAGCAGTACTTC. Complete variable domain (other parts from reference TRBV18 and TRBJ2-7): NAGVMQNPRHLVRRRGQEARLRCSPMKGHSHVYWYRQLPEEGLKFMVYLQKENIIDESGMPKERFSAEFPKEGPSILRIQQVVRGDSAAYFCASSASGGYEQYFGPGTRLTVT.

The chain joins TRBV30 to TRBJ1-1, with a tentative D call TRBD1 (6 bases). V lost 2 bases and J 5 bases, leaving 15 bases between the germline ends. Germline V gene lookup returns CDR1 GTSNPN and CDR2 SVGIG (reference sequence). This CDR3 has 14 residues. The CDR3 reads CAWSRSRGQTEAFF. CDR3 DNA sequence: TGTGCCTGGAGTCGTTCCAGGGGACAAACTGAAGCTTTCTTT.

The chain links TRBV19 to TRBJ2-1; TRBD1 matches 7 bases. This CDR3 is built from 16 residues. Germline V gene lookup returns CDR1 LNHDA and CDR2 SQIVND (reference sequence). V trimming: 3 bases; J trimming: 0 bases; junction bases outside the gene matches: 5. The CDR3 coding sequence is TGTGCCAGTAGTATCGGGACAGAGAGCTCCTACAATGAGCAGTTCTTC. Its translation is CASSIGTESSYNEQFF.

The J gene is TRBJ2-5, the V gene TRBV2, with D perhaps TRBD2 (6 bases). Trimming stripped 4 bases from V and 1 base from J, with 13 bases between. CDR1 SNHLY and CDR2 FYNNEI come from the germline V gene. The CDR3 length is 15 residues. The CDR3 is CASSGGVASQETQYF. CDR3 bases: TGTGCCAGCAGTGGGGGGGTAGCGAGCCAAGAGACCCAGTACTTC.

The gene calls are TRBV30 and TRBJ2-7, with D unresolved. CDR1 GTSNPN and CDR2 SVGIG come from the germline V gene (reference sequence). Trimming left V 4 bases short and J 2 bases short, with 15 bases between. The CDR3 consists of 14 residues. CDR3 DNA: TGTGCCTGGATTGACAAGGTCGTCACCTACGAGCAGTACTTC. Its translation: CAWIDKVVTYEQYF. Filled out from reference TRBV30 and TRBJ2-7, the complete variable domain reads SQTIHQWPATLVQPVGSPLSLECTVEGTSNPNLYWYRQAAGRGLQLLFYSVGIGQISSEVPQNLSASRPQDRQFILSSKKLLLSDSGFYLCAWIDKVVTYEQYFGPGTRLTVT.

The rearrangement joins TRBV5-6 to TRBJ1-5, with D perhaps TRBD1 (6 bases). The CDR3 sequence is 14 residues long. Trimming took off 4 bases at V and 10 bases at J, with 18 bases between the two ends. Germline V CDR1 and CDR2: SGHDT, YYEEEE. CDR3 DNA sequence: TGTGCCAGCAGCCTGGGGGGCTCCGGTAGACCCCAGCATTTT. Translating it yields CASSLGGSGRPQHF.

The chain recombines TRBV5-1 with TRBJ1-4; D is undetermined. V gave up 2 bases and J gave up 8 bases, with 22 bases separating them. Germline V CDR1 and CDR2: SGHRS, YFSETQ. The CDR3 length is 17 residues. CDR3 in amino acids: CASSFLSPRATSEKLFF. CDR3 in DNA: TGCGCCAGCAGCTTCTTATCTCCCCGGGCCACTAGCGAAAAACTGTTTTTT.

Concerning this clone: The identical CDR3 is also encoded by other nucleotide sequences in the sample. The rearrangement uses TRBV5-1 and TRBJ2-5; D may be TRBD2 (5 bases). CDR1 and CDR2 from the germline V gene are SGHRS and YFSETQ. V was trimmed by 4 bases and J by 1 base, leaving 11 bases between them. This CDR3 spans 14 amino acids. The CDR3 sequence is CASSPGSTQETQYF. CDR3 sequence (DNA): TGCGCCAGCAGCCCTGGGAGTACCCAAGAGACCCAGTACTTC.

Here the CDR3 DNA reads TGTGCCAGCGGACAGGGGGTTGGAAACACCATATATTTT. The encoded protein is CASGQGVGNTIYF. The rearrangement uses TRBV7-6 and TRBJ1-3, with TRBD1 matching over 10 bases. Germline V CDR1 and CDR2: SGHVS, FNYEAQ. The CDR3 is 13 residues long. V lost 8 bases, J lost 3 bases, and 1 base stayed unmatched.

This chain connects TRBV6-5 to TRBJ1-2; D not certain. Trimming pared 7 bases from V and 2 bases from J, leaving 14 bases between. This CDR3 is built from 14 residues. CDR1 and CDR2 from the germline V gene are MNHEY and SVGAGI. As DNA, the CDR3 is TGTGCCAGCACCTCCGGTCGGGGAAACTATGGCTACACCTTC. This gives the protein CASTSGRGNYGYTF.

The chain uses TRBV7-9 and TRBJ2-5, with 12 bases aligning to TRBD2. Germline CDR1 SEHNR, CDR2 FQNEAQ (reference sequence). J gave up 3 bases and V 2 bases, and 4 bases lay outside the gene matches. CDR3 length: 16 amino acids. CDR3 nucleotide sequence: TGTGCCAGCAGCTTATCCCGACTAGCGGGAGAAGAGACCCAGTACTTC. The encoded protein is CASSLSRLAGEETQYF.

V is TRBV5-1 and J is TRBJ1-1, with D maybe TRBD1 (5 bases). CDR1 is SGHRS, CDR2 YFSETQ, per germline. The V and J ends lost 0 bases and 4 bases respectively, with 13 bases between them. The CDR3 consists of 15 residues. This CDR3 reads CASSLDPLGATEAFF. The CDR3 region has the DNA TGCGCCAGCAGCTTGGATCCCCTTGGGGCCACTGAAGCTTTCTTT.

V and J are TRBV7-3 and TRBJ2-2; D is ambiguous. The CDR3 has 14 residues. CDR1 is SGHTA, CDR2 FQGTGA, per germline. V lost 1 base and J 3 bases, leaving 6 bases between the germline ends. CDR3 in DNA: TGTGCCAGCAGCTTAAGCGGATACACCGGGGAGCTGTTTTTT. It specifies CASSLSGYTGELFF.

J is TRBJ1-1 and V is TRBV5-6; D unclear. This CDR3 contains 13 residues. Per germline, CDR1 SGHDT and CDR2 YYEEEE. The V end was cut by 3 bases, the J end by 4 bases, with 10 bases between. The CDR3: CASSWVGSTEAFF. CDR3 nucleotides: TGTGCCAGCAGCTGGGTGGGGAGCACTGAAGCTTTCTTT.

In nucleotides, the CDR3 is TGTGCCAGCACCAGGGACAGGGGGCAAAACAATGAGCAGTTCTTC. It encodes CASTRDRGQNNEQFF. The genes are TRBV7-2 and TRBJ2-1; 12 nucleotides match TRBD1. Germline assignment: CDR1 SGHTA and CDR2 FQGNSA. The CDR3 length is 15 residues. The J segment lost 5 bases and the V segment lost 7 bases, leaving 6 bases of the junction unmatched.

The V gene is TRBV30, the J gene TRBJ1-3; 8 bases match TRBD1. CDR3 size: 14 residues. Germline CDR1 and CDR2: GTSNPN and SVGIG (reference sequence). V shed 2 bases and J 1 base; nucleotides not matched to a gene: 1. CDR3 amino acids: CAWSRTGSGNTIYF. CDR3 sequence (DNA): TGTGCCTGGAGTCGGACAGGGTCTGGAAACACCATATATTTT.

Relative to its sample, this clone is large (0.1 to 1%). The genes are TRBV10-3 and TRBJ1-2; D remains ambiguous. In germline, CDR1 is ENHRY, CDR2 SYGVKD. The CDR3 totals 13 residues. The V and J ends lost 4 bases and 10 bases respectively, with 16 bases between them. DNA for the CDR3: TGTGCCATCAGTGTCCCGGACGGTGTCGTCTACACCTTC. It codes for CAISVPDGVVYTF.

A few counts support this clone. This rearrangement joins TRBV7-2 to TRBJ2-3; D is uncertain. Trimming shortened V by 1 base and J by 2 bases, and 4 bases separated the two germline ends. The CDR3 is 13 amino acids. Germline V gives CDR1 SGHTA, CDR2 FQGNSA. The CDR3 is CASSLDTTDTQYF. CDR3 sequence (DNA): TGTGCCAGCAGCTTAGACACCACAGATACGCAGTATTTT.

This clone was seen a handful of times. The CDR3 reads CAWSVTHNYGYTF. DNA for the CDR3: TGTGCCTGGAGTGTGACACATAACTATGGCTACACCTTC. The chain uses TRBV30 and TRBJ1-2; no clear D gene. The germline V and J ends were trimmed by 0 bases and 1 base, with 6 bases remaining between them. The CDR3 totals 13 residues. Germline CDR1 reads GTSNPN; CDR2 reads SVGIG (reference sequence).

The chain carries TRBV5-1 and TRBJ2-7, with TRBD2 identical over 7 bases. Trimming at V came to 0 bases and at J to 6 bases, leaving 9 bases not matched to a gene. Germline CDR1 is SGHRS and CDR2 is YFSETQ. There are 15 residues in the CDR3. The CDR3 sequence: CASSLGGGSYSEQYF. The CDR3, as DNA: TGCGCCAGCAGCTTGGGGGGCGGGAGTTACAGCGAGCAGTACTTC.